This T cell receptor beta chain was found in a study of graft-versus-host responses after intestinal transplantation. The authors plated around 200,000 CFSE-labeled responder cells with around 200,000 irradiated, violet-dye-labeled stimulator cells. V lost 6 bases, J lost 3 bases, and 7 bases stayed unmatched. The CDR3 is made up of 14 amino acids. In germline, CDR1 is MNHEY, CDR2 SMNVEV (reference sequence). Assay: immunoSEQ multiplex PCR; the TCRdb copy retains only in-frame clones and omits some. The sample consists of roughly 21,000 clones, approximately 33% of them appearing once. The chain couples TRBV27 to TRBJ2-7; 8 bases fit TRBD2. Sequencing was performed on alloreactive CD8+ T cells from a mixed lymphocyte reaction culture, taken before intestinal transplant. Subset described: CFSE-low proliferating T cells sorted from approximately 6-day pre-transplant mixed lymphocyte reaction (GvH or HvG direction). The TCR sequence derives from a human patient who received an intestinal transplant. The CDR3 coding sequence is TGTGCCAGCAGCTACGGGAGGGTCAACTACGAGCAGTACTTC. Protein sequence: CASSYGRVNYEQYF.